The rows below give T cell receptor beta chains drawn from one sample of a study of blood T cell repertoires in COVID-19. Assay used: immunoSEQ multiplex PCR; TCRdb lists only in-frame clones, some missing. The data hold around 90,000 clones, with around four fifths observed a single time. Sequenced input: peripheral blood. Every receptor here comes from a human donor in a cohort sampled during active COVID-19. Each CDR3 is given with its conserved first and last residue. A D gene is named only where the DNA matches it firmly. Clone size is not always given. Where it is, it says once, few, many or a class for expanded clones.

d_call j_call clone_size v_call cdr3_aa cdr3_nt
NA TRBJ2-1 NA TRBV6-1 CASSDGYNEQFF TGTGCCAGCAGTGACGGGTACAATGAGCAGTTCTTC
NA TRBJ1-1 NA TRBV29-1 CSAQNTEAFF TGCAGCGCACAGAACACTGAAGCTTTCTTT
NA TRBJ2-7 NA TRBV6-1 CASSEAGRLYEQYF TGTGCCAGCAGTGAGGCGGGTCGCTTGTACGAGCAGTACTTC
TRBD2 TRBJ2-1 NA TRBV15 CATSRDWRGGANEQFF TGTGCCACCAGCAGAGATTGGCGCGGGGGGGCCAATGAGCAGTTCTTC
NA TRBJ2-1 NA TRBV7-2 CASSYRGSQGGEQFF TGTGCCAGCAGCTACAGGGGCTCCCAGGGGGGTGAGCAGTTCTTC
TRBD2 TRBJ2-3 NA TRBV7-3 CASSLGTSLQADTQYF TGTGCCAGCAGCTTGGGGACTAGTCTTCAGGCAGATACGCAGTATTTT
TRBD1 TRBJ1-4 NA TRBV6-5 CASRPDRGGEKLFF TGTGCCAGCAGGCCGGACAGGGGGGGCGAAAAACTGTTTTTT
NA TRBJ1-2 NA TRBV6-5 CATSRFSNYGYTF TGTGCCACCTCCCGTTTCTCTAACTATGGCTACACCTTC
TRBD1 TRBJ2-7 NA TRBV5-1 CASSLRTGGSEQYF TGCGCCAGCAGCTTACGGACAGGGGGCAGCGAGCAGTACTTC
TRBD2 TRBJ2-3 many TRBV4-2 CASSQEAGGPDTQYF TGTGCCAGCAGCCAAGAAGCGGGGGGGCCAGATACGCAGTATTTT
NA TRBJ2-3 NA TRBV11-3 CASSVRGGRTDTQYF TGTGCCAGCAGCGTTAGGGGGGGACGCACAGATACGCAGTATTTT
TRBD1 TRBJ1-4 NA TRBV4-1 CASSHTLDRGADEKLFF TGCGCCAGCAGCCACACACTTGACAGGGGCGCTGATGAAAAACTGTTTTTT
TRBD1 TRBJ2-7 NA TRBV30 CAWSVGTGKYEQYF TGTGCCTGGAGTGTAGGGACAGGGAAGTACGAGCAGTACTTC
TRBD1 TRBJ2-7 NA TRBV6-2/TRBV6-3 CASSRPRGHSYEQYF TGTGCCAGCAGCCGACCGAGGGGGCACTCCTACGAGCAGTACTTC
NA TRBJ1-4 once TRBV28 CASTVFGRRAGLTEKLFF TGTGCCAGCACCGTTTTTGGGAGACGGGCCGGACTTACTGAAAAACTGTTTTTT
TRBD1 TRBJ2-3 NA TRBV7-3 CASSPDRGTDTQYF TGTGCCAGCAGCCCCGACAGGGGCACAGATACGCAGTATTTT
NA TRBJ1-2 NA TRBV5-6 CASSFQTFYGYTF TGTGCCAGCAGCTTTCAAACATTCTATGGCTACACCTTC
TRBD1 TRBJ2-7 few TRBV5-1 CASSFGQGPLEQYF TGCGCCAGCAGCTTTGGACAGGGCCCACTCGAGCAGTACTTC
TRBD2 TRBJ2-7 NA TRBV29-1 CSVTTSGGSYEQYF TGCAGCGTAACAACTAGCGGGGGATCCTACGAGCAGTACTTC
NA TRBJ2-3 NA TRBV7-3 CASSSLATSTDTQYF TGTGCCAGCAGCTCCCTAGCGACTAGCACAGATACGCAGTATTTT
TRBD1 TRBJ2-1 NA TRBV9 CASSVGQGTYNEQFF TGTGCCAGCAGCGTAGGACAGGGGACCTACAATGAGCAGTTCTTC
NA TRBJ1-5 NA TRBV27 CASRGFGQGTRNQPQHF TGTGCCAGCAGGGGGTTTGGGCAGGGGACGAGGAATCAGCCCCAGCATTTT
NA TRBJ1-3 NA TRBV6-1 CASSELPDYGNTIYF TGTGCCAGCAGTGAACTACCGGACTATGGAAACACCATATATTTT
NA TRBJ1-5 NA TRBV5-1 CASSSGGGHNQPQHF TGCGCCAGCAGCTCCGGGGGGGGCCACAATCAGCCCCAGCATTTT
NA TRBJ1-1 NA TRBV5-1 CATSGDPLNTEAFF TGCGCCACCTCAGGGGACCCATTGAACACTGAAGCTTTCTTT
TRBD2 TRBJ2-7 NA TRBV19 CASSIDPGGEQYF TGTGCCAGTAGTATAGATCCGGGGGGCGAGCAGTACTTC
NA TRBJ1-5 NA TRBV3-1/TRBV3-2 CASSRGIRQPQHF TGTGCCAGCAGCCGAGGCATACGGCAGCCCCAGCATTTT
TRBD1 TRBJ1-3 once TRBV7-2 CASSVQTGTGNTIYF TGTGCCAGCAGCGTCCAGACAGGGACTGGAAACACCATATATTTT
TRBD1 TRBJ1-6 NA TRBV7-2 CASSPPQGIYNSPLHF TGTGCCAGCAGCCCCCCACAGGGGATCTATAATTCACCCCTCCACTTT
NA TRBJ2-1 NA TRBV7-8 CASRGTGSEEQFF TGTGCCAGCAGGGGTACCGGTAGCGAGGAGCAGTTCTTC
NA TRBJ1-1 once TRBV4-1 CASSQPRDTISNTEAFF TGCGCCAGCAGCCAGCCCCGGGACACCATCTCTAACACTGAAGCTTTCTTT
NA TRBJ2-2 NA TRBV6-5 CASSYSFYRGSGELFF TGTGCCAGCAGTTACTCTTTTTATCGGGGGTCCGGGGAGCTGTTTTTT
NA TRBJ2-2 NA TRBV5-5 CASSFIVTGELFF TGTGCCAGCAGCTTCATAGTCACCGGGGAGCTGTTTTTT
NA TRBJ2-2 NA TRBV12-5 CASGLVQGSTGELFF TGTGCTAGTGGTTTGGTCCAGGGGAGCACCGGGGAGCTGTTTTTT
TRBD1 TRBJ1-2 NA TRBV6-5 CATSSHQGASGYTF TGTGCCACCTCTTCCCATCAGGGGGCCTCCGGCTACACCTTC
NA TRBJ2-1 NA TRBV14 CASSRGRPSYNEQFF TGTGCCAGCAGCCGGGGCAGGCCCTCCTACAATGAGCAGTTCTTC
TRBD1 TRBJ2-2 few TRBV2 CASRRQGSGELFF TGTGCCAGCCGCCGACAGGGTTCCGGGGAGCTGTTTTTT
NA TRBJ1-2 NA TRBV9 CASSVDPGTRGYTF TGTGCCAGCAGCGTAGATCCAGGGACAAGGGGCTACACCTTC
TRBD2 TRBJ2-1 once TRBV7-3 CASSLSAGGHNEQFF TGTGCCAGCAGCTTAAGCGCGGGGGGCCACAATGAGCAGTTCTTC
NA TRBJ2-3 NA TRBV11-2 CASSGGARDTQYF TGTGCCAGCAGCGGGGGGGCGCGTGATACGCAGTATTTT
NA TRBJ2-6 NA TRBV18 CASSPQKGAGANVLTF TGTGCCAGCTCACCACAAAAGGGGGCTGGGGCCAACGTCCTGACTTTC
NA TRBJ1-1 NA TRBV7-2 CASRGGRATEAFF TGTGCCAGCAGGGGGGGAAGAGCCACTGAAGCTTTCTTT
NA TRBJ1-2 NA TRBV6-1 CASSEARAGGYTF TGTGCCAGCAGTGAAGCAAGGGCGGGGGGCTACACCTTC
NA TRBJ2-1 once TRBV21-1 CASSKGALSYNEQFF TGTGCCAGCAGCAAAGGGGCACTCTCCTACAATGAGCAGTTCTTC
TRBD1 TRBJ1-4 once TRBV18 CASSRQGASEKLFF TGTGCCAGCTCACGACAGGGGGCCAGTGAAAAACTGTTTTTT
NA TRBJ1-5 NA TRBV3-1/TRBV3-2 CASSQGQGIGQPQHF TGTGCCAGCAGCCAAGGGCAGGGGATAGGTCAGCCCCAGCATTTT
NA TRBJ2-5 NA TRBV5-4 CASSLDWGGEETQYF TGTGCCAGCAGCTTGGATTGGGGCGGGGAAGAGACCCAGTACTTC
NA TRBJ1-2 once TRBV7-9 CASSLEGRAGNGYTF TGTGCCAGCAGCTTAGAAGGCAGGGCGGGAAATGGCTACACCTTC
NA TRBJ2-2 NA TRBV28 CASRRLVPGELFF TGTGCCAGCAGGAGACTAGTCCCCGGGGAGCTGTTTTTT
NA TRBJ1-6 NA TRBV3-1/TRBV3-2 CASSFQQGGNSPLHF TGTGCCAGCAGCTTCCAACAGGGTGGCAATTCACCCCTCCACTTT